This TCR beta chain was obtained from a study of T cell repertoires in cytomegalovirus infection. The study, taken as a whole, reports: Across the ex vivo response, the dominant clonotypes were HLA-C-restricted CMV-specific TCR beta clonotypes.

This clonotype was recorded many times. What it binds is not known. Each CDR3 protein is one row after TCRdb ran MiXCR on the reads. The data hold 200,000 or so distinct CDR3 sequences, with roughly a fifth observed a single time. Looked up from germline, CDR1 is LGHNT and CDR2 is FRNRAP. There are 13 residues in the CDR3. The trim removed 2 bases at V and 3 bases at J, leaving 0 bases unmatched. The rearrangement links TRBV12-5 to TRBJ2-5; TRBD2 matches 7 bases. The TCR comes from a human donor in good health (CMV status not recorded). Some clones in this sample may be carry-over from other donors' samples. The sample was PBMCs. CDR3 sequence (DNA): TGTGCTAGTGGTTTGCGGGGGGAAGAGACCCAGTACTTC. Protein product: CASGLRGEETQYF.